Listed below are T cell receptor beta chains from one sample, sequenced in a study of blood T cell repertoires in COVID-19. Repertoires were generated with immunoSEQ multiplex PCR, while TCRdb's copy carries only in-frame clones and drops some. The sample records about 170,000 clones, around four fifths being singletons. Material for sequencing was peripheral blood. These receptors all come from a woman in her sixties or seventies who had recovered from COVID-19. Each CDR3 is given with its conserved first and last residue. The order of the fields is V gene, D gene, clone size, J gene, CDR3 DNA, CDR3 protein. The D gene is left open where the match is weak. Clone size is stated in some rows and not others, as once, few, many or a class when expanded.

TRBV11-3	TRBD1	.	TRBJ2-7	TGTGCCAGCAGCTTAGGGGACAGCGGCTCCTACGAGCAGTACTTC	CASSLGDSGSYEQYF
TRBV6-2/TRBV6-3	TRBD2	.	TRBJ2-1	TGTGCCAGCAGTCTTACCTTCGGGAGGGCGGGGAATGAGCAGTTCTTC	CASSLTFGRAGNEQFF
TRBV5-1	.	few	TRBJ2-5	TGCGCCAGCAGCCCAGCCACCGGGACTGGACTGGGGGCCCAGTACTTC	CASSPATGTGLGAQYF
TRBV7-8	TRBD2	.	TRBJ2-7	TGTGCCAGCAGCCCGCCGGGGGGGAGGAGCTCCTACGAGCAGTACTTC	CASSPPGGRSSYEQYF
TRBV5-1	.	few	TRBJ1-3	TGCGCCAGCAGCTTAGAGGCAGGGTCGATTGGAAACACCATATATTTT	CASSLEAGSIGNTIYF
TRBV15	.	.	TRBJ1-3	TGTGCCACCAGCAGAGATCCGCGCTCTGGAAACACCATATATTTT	CATSRDPRSGNTIYF
TRBV4-2	TRBD1	.	TRBJ1-4	TGTGCCAGCAGCCAAGAGGCCCCCCAGGGGGCTGTCGTAAAACTGTTTTTT	CASSQEAPQGAVVKLFF
TRBV4-3	.	.	TRBJ2-2	TGCGCCAGCAGTAACCGGGTCCTTAACACCGGGGAGCTGTTTTTT	CASSNRVLNTGELFF
TRBV7-6	.	.	TRBJ1-6	TGTGCCAGCAGCCAACAGGGACCCCCCTATAATTCACCCCTCCACTTT	CASSQQGPPYNSPLHF
TRBV5-1	.	.	TRBJ1-2	TGCGCCAGCAGCTCCCAGACCGGCGGGTCTGGCTACACCTTC	CASSSQTGGSGYTF
TRBV4-3	.	.	TRBJ2-3	TGCGCCAGCAGCCACCCGGGGACAGATACGCAGTATTTT	CASSHPGTDTQYF
TRBV4-3	TRBD1	.	TRBJ1-2	TGCGCCAGCAGCCAGGGGGACAGCCGGAAGGGCTACACCTTC	CASSQGDSRKGYTF
TRBV6-6	.	.	TRBJ1-4	TGTGCCAGCACCCACGTCCGGAGCGGCCAAGAAAAACTGTTTTTT	CASTHVRSGQEKLFF